This TCR beta chain was obtained from a study of T-cell reconstitution after alpha-beta-depleted transplantation in children. Preparing the TCRbeta library involved the use of unique molecular identifiers. In TCRdb, the PCR reads were re-called with MiXCR into one record per CDR3 protein. The sample consists of about 98,000 distinct CDR3 sequences, less than 25% of them appearing once. The study's findings and limits: After one year, T-cell counts and TCRbeta diversity mostly came from new T cells. Certain patients had high TCRbeta diversity at day 60, and it came from recipient T cells and thymic progenitors that survived.

CDR3 length equals 15 residues. V lost 5 bases and J lost 5; bases outside the gene matches: 11. Germline V gene sequence: CDR1 SGHTA, CDR2 FQGNSA. The table lists this clonotype with a few counts. Its cognate antigen is unknown. This TCR was sampled from a boy aged 2 to 9 with acute lymphoblastic leukemia, due to receive a stem cell transplant. This specimen was PBMCs, taken before TCRalphabeta/CD19-depleted stem cell transplant. This chain connects TRBV7-2 to TRBJ2-5; the match to TRBD1 covers 7 bases. The DNA for the CDR3 is TGTGCCAGCAGCATAGACAGGGCGGATGGGGAGACCCAGTACTTC. Translating it yields CASSIDRADGETQYF. The complete variable domain, with remaining parts taken from reference TRBV7-2 and TRBJ2-5, reads GAGVSQSPSNKVTEKGKDVELRCDPISGHTALYWYRQSLGQGLEFLIYFQGNSAPDKSGLPSDRFSAERTGGSVSTLTIQRTQQEDSAVYLCASSIDRADGETQYFGPGTRLLVL.